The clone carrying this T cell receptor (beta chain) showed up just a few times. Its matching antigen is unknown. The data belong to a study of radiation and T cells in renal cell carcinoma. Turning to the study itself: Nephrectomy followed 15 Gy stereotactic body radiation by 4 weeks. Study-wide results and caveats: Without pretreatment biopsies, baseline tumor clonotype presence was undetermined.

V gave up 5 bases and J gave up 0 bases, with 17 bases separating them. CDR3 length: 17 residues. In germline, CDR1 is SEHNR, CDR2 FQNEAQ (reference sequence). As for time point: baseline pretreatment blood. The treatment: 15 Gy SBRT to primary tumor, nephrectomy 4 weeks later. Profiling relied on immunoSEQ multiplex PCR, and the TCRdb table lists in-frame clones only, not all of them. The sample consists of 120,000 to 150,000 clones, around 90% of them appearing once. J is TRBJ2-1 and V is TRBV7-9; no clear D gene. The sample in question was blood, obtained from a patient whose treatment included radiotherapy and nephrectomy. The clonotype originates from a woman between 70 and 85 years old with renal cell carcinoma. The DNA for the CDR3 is TGTGCCAGCAGCCCCCCCCTGGCGAAGAGCTCCTACAATGAGCAGTTCTTC. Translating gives CASSPPLAKSSYNEQFF.